The 12 T cell receptor beta chains listed next were all sequenced from one sample in a study of cytomegalovirus exposure and HLA in healthy donors. Primers: 60 Vbeta forward and 13 Jbeta reverse. Profiling relied on immunoSEQ multiplex PCR, and the TCRdb table lists in-frame clones only, not all of them. The table has approximately 100,000 clones, 74% seen once. Source material: PBMCs. Receptor source: a man aged 50 or older in good health and CMV-seropositive.

There are a few counts of this clone. The chain employs TRBV10-3 and TRBJ2-7; D possibly corresponds to TRBD1 (6 bases). CDR1 ENHRY and CDR2 SYGVKD come from the germline V gene. CDR3 length: 14 amino acids. Trimming took off 7 bases at V and 1 base at J, with 14 bases between the two ends. CDR3 sequence (DNA): TGTGCCATCATGAACCGGGACACTTCCTACGAGCAGTACTTC. This gives the protein CAIMNRDTSYEQYF.

The CDR3 region is CASSGFGPGGTNYGYTF. The CDR3 DNA sequence: TGTGCCAGTAGTGGTTTTGGTCCAGGGGGAACTAACTATGGCTACACCTTC. This rearrangement joins TRBV19 to TRBJ1-2, with 7 bases matching TRBD1. J gave up 0 bases and V 5 bases, and 12 bases lay outside the gene matches. This CDR3 has 17 residues. Germline-derived CDR1 and CDR2 are LNHDA and SQIVND (reference sequence).

This clone showed up just a few times. The CDR3 bases are TGTGCCATCAGTGGGCCCTATGGCTACACCTTC. Translating it yields CAISGPYGYTF. V is TRBV10-3 and J is TRBJ1-2; D gene ambiguous. The CDR3 has 11 residues. Per the germline V gene, CDR1 is ENHRY and CDR2 is SYGVKD. Trimming left V 4 bases short and J 4 bases short, with 4 bases between.

This chain uses TRBV5-1 with TRBJ2-1; D perhaps matches TRBD1 (5 bases). Germline V gene lookup returns CDR1 SGHRS and CDR2 YFSETQ. Trimming cost V 0 bases and J 3 bases, with 10 bases left between them. The CDR3 extends over 15 amino acids. The CDR3 protein is CASSLGQGSYNEQFF. For the CDR3, the DNA is TGCGCCAGCAGCTTGGGGCAGGGTAGCTACAATGAGCAGTTCTTC.

This rearrangement joins TRBV9 to TRBJ1-1; D is unclear. Trimming shortened V by 0 bases and J by 1 base, and 13 bases separated the two germline ends. CDR1 and CDR2 (germline): SGDLS, YYNGEE. This CDR3 comprises 16 residues. CDR3 DNA: TGTGCCAGCAGCGTAGATCCGGGAAAGAGGAACACTGAAGCTTTCTTT. Protein product: CASSVDPGKRNTEAFF.

This clone was found a few times. This sequence joins TRBV27 and TRBJ1-1; D gene unclear. There are 16 residues in the CDR3. Trimming pared 0 bases from V and 4 bases from J, leaving 15 bases between. Germline CDR1 reads MNHEY; CDR2 reads SMNVEV (reference sequence). DNA of the CDR3: TGTGCCAGCAGTTTATCTAGATTTTTATTTGGCACTGAAGCTTTCTTT. It codes for CASSLSRFLFGTEAFF.

The table lists this clone with a count of one. V usage is TRBV5-1 and J usage is TRBJ2-5; D might be TRBD1 (5 bases). Trimming cost V 3 bases and J 2 bases, with 17 bases left between them. The CDR3 runs 16 residues. CDR1 SGHRS and CDR2 YFSETQ come from the germline V gene. As DNA, the CDR3 is TGCGCCAGCAGCTCTTCAGTAAGACAGTTTCAAGAGACCCAGTACTTC. Translated: CASSSSVRQFQETQYF.

J is TRBJ1-4 and V is TRBV29-1; D might be TRBD1 (6 bases). The CDR3 is made up of 14 amino acids. Trimming stripped 3 bases from V and 8 bases from J, with 16 bases between. Germline V gives CDR1 SQVTM, CDR2 ANQGSEA. CDR3 protein: CSVDSGTPLEKLFF. The CDR3 nucleotides are TGCAGCGTTGATTCCGGGACACCATTAGAAAAACTGTTTTTT.

V gene TRBV5-6 combines with J gene TRBJ2-3, with D perhaps matching TRBD1 (5 bases). The CDR3 is 15 amino acids. Trimming removed 0 bases from V and 4 bases from J, with 12 bases in between. Looked up from germline, CDR1 is SGHDT and CDR2 is YYEEEE. The CDR3 nucleotides are TGTGCCAGCAGCTTGGTCCCAGGGATCCCAGATACGCAGTATTTT. Residues: CASSLVPGIPDTQYF.

The chain's CDR3 is CAWSTGCGRGDTGELFF. CDR3 DNA: TGTGCCTGGAGCACCGGTTGCGGGAGGGGCGACACCGGGGAGCTGTTTTTT. The rearrangement links TRBV30 to TRBJ2-2; 9 bases line up with TRBD2. This CDR3 contains 17 residues. Germline V lookup: CDR1 GTSNPN, CDR2 SVGIG (reference sequence). V shed 3 bases, J shed 3 bases, and the junction held 11 bases outside the gene matches. Drawing the rest from reference TRBV30 and TRBJ2-2, the complete variable domain is SQTIHQWPATLVQPVGSPLSLECTVEGTSNPNLYWYRQAAGRGLQLLFYSVGIGQISSEVPQNLSASRPQDRQFILSSKKLLLSDSGFYLCAWSTGCGRGDTGELFFGEGSRLTVL.

Only a few counts were recorded for this clone. The rearrangement joins TRBV7-2 to TRBJ2-2; D is uncertain. V lost 1 base and J lost 1, with 7 bases in between. CDR1 and CDR2 (germline): SGHTA, FQGNSA. The CDR3 runs 15 residues. The CDR3 DNA reads TGTGCCAGCAGCTTAGTAGTCTGGAACACCGGGGAGCTGTTTTTT. It codes for CASSLVVWNTGELFF.

The gene calls are TRBV2 and TRBJ1-1, with TRBD1 matching over 7 bases. Germline V gives CDR1 SNHLY, CDR2 FYNNEI. This CDR3 spans 14 amino acids. V shed 5 bases and J 3 bases; nucleotides not matched to a gene: 6. The CDR3 nucleotides are TGTGCCAGCAGTCGACAGGGCTCTGACACTGAAGCTTTCTTT. This gives the protein CASSRQGSDTEAFF.